This T cell receptor (beta chain) is from a study of OX40 agonist ivuxolimab in advanced cancers. Study as a whole: Every 2 weeks, patients received ivuxolimab intravenously, dosed at 0.01 to 10 mg/kg. Participants could have had prior anti-PD-1, anti-PD-L1 or anti-CTLA-4 therapy, and 40% had some.

Between the trimmed V and J ends, which lost 6 bases and 4 bases, there was a span of 18 bases. The CDR3 is 15 residues long. CDR1 is LNHDA, CDR2 SQIVND, per germline (reference sequence). Method: immunoSEQ multiplex PCR; TCRdb's copy keeps in-frame clones and lacks some. In the table there are 20,000 to 25,000 clones, roughly 83% of which are singletons. This chain uses TRBV19 with TRBJ1-1; possible D gene TRBD1, 5 bases. This TCR came from an adult with an advanced solid tumor such as melanoma, head and neck, liver or kidney cancer. Sequenced material: CD4+ or CD8+ T cells sorted from blood, taken in a trial of the OX40 agonist ivuxolimab. The CDR3 region is CASSPLGGGFTEAFF. The CDR3 DNA reads TGTGCCAGTAGCCCATTGGGTGGGGGTTTCACTGAAGCTTTCTTT.